A selection of T cell receptor beta chains follows, all from one sample in a study of blood T cell repertoires in COVID-19. Repertoires were generated with immunoSEQ multiplex PCR, while TCRdb's copy carries only in-frame clones and drops some. The table lists tens of thousands of clones, around nine tenths of them singletons, with roughly 6.2% in the top ten. The sample taken for sequencing was peripheral blood. These receptors were collected from a human donor in a cohort sampled during active COVID-19. Both conserved end residues are part of each CDR3. Fields, in order: CDR3 protein, clone size, J gene, V gene, D gene. A D gene is named only where the DNA matches it firmly. Clone sizes are given selectively: once, few, many, or a class where the clone is expanded.

cdr3_aa: CASSQANRVHEQFF
clone_size: NA
j_call: TRBJ2-1
v_call: TRBV14
d_call: NA

cdr3_aa: CASSEAGQGGVYGYTF
clone_size: NA
j_call: TRBJ1-2
v_call: TRBV6-1
d_call: TRBD1

cdr3_aa: CATSREGGGYEQYF
clone_size: NA
j_call: TRBJ2-7
v_call: TRBV15
d_call: NA

cdr3_aa: CASSLGGQGATDTQYF
clone_size: NA
j_call: TRBJ2-3
v_call: TRBV5-1
d_call: TRBD1

cdr3_aa: CASSYGGDSYEQYF
clone_size: once
j_call: TRBJ2-7
v_call: TRBV6-6
d_call: TRBD2

cdr3_aa: CASSPNAGTTNTGELFF
clone_size: NA
j_call: TRBJ2-2
v_call: TRBV7-7
d_call: NA

cdr3_aa: CASSPGGSGNSPLHF
clone_size: NA
j_call: TRBJ1-6
v_call: TRBV5-1
d_call: NA

cdr3_aa: CASSPRTGISSGANVLTF
clone_size: NA
j_call: TRBJ2-6
v_call: TRBV19
d_call: TRBD1

cdr3_aa: CASRPGSLGDTQYF
clone_size: once
j_call: TRBJ2-3
v_call: TRBV19
d_call: NA

cdr3_aa: CASSPEGGSLGETQYF
clone_size: NA
j_call: TRBJ2-5
v_call: TRBV5-1
d_call: NA

cdr3_aa: CASSPQGREQYF
clone_size: NA
j_call: TRBJ2-7
v_call: TRBV4-1
d_call: NA

cdr3_aa: CASSFRTGQQTREQYF
clone_size: NA
j_call: TRBJ2-7
v_call: TRBV5-1
d_call: NA

cdr3_aa: CASGRNEQFF
clone_size: NA
j_call: TRBJ2-1
v_call: TRBV12-3/TRBV12-4
d_call: NA

cdr3_aa: CASSLAGFTLGTDTQYF
clone_size: once
j_call: TRBJ2-3
v_call: TRBV7-2
d_call: NA

cdr3_aa: CASSVAGISGNTIYF
clone_size: NA
j_call: TRBJ1-3
v_call: TRBV9
d_call: NA

cdr3_aa: CASSHRPPGQDHATNEKLFF
clone_size: NA
j_call: TRBJ1-4
v_call: TRBV4-1
d_call: TRBD1

cdr3_aa: CASSPGLAGGHYNEQFF
clone_size: once
j_call: TRBJ2-1
v_call: TRBV7-8
d_call: TRBD2

cdr3_aa: CASRPGTANTEAFF
clone_size: NA
j_call: TRBJ1-1
v_call: TRBV9
d_call: TRBD1

cdr3_aa: CASSQGNSRNQPQHF
clone_size: NA
j_call: TRBJ1-5
v_call: TRBV4-2
d_call: NA

cdr3_aa: CASSPAGTREKLFF
clone_size: NA
j_call: TRBJ1-4
v_call: TRBV5-6
d_call: NA

cdr3_aa: CASSLYWDRLSYEQYF
clone_size: NA
j_call: TRBJ2-7
v_call: TRBV11-2
d_call: TRBD1

cdr3_aa: CASSRSGPEGYTF
clone_size: NA
j_call: TRBJ1-2
v_call: TRBV27
d_call: NA